The 7 T cell receptor beta chains listed next were all sequenced from one sample in a study of shared clonotypes between healthy human individuals. Only in-frame clones appear in the TCRdb table, and some are missing; sequencing was by immunoSEQ multiplex PCR. The sample yields millions of clones, around nine tenths seen once. The specimen sequenced was naive CD4+ T cells sorted from blood. Indicated subset: CD45RA+ positively selected. These receptors were obtained from a man younger than 30 in good health.

The J gene is TRBJ2-3, the V gene TRBV5-1, with a tentative D call TRBD1 (6 bases). This CDR3 comprises 14 residues. The ends were cut back, 2 bases at V and 3 bases at J, with 10 bases in the middle. The germline V gene has CDR1 SGHRS and CDR2 YFSETQ. CDR3 DNA sequence: TGCGCCAGCAGCTTTGACAGGTTTACAGATACGCAGTATTTT. Translated: CASSFDRFTDTQYF.

As concerns this clone: The same CDR3 can be traced to other DNA sequences in this sample. The rearrangement uses TRBV7-9 and TRBJ2-1, with 15 bases fitting TRBD2. This CDR3 is 15 amino acids long. The V gene end was trimmed by 4 bases and the J gene end by 7 bases; junction bases not matched to a gene: 2. Germline lookup yields CDR1 SEHNR and CDR2 FQNEAQ (reference sequence). The CDR3 here is CASSSGLAGGNEQFF. CDR3 sequence (DNA): TGTGCCAGCAGCTCCGGACTAGCGGGAGGGAATGAGCAGTTCTTC.

The chain couples TRBV29-1 to TRBJ2-5; TRBD1 aligns across 8 bases. CDR3 length: 13 residues. Trimming cost V 7 bases and J 5 bases; bases outside gene matches: 9. CDR1 and CDR2 from the germline V gene are SQVTM and ANQGSEA. The CDR3 spells CSACRGLGETQYF. The CDR3 nucleotides read TGCAGCGCCTGCAGGGGGCTTGGGGAGACCCAGTACTTC.

CDR3 amino acids: CASTPLGDTGQGTQYF. CDR3 bases: TGTGCCAGTACCCCTCTGGGAGACACGGGTCAGGGGACCCAGTACTTC. The chain joins TRBV28 to TRBJ2-5; D possibly uses TRBD1 or TRBD2 (5 bases each). The length of the CDR3 is 16 residues. Germline CDR1 and CDR2: MDHEN and SYDVKM. The V end was cut by 9 bases, the J end by 7 bases, with 27 bases between.

The CDR3 region has the DNA TGTGCCAGCAGCCCGTGGGGACGGAGCGCTTCTGAAGCTTTCTTT. Protein product: CASSPWGRSASEAFF. The V and J genes are TRBV7-8 and TRBJ1-1, with a possible D match to TRBD1 (5 bases). V was clipped by 5 bases and J by 6 bases, with 19 bases between them. The CDR3 is 15 amino acids. Germline V gives CDR1 SGHVS, CDR2 FQNEAQ.

V usage is TRBV6-5 and J usage is TRBJ1-1, with D hard to call. This CDR3 has 12 amino acids. Trimming removed 7 bases from V and 9 bases from J, with 15 bases in between. Germline V lookup: CDR1 MNHEY, CDR2 SVGAGI. The CDR3 coding sequence is TGTGCCAGCACCCAAACCGACGGGCAAGCTTTCTTT. Translation: CASTQTDGQAFF.

The CDR3 DNA reads as TGTGCCAGTAGCAACCTGGCAGGGGATACCTATGGCTACACCTTC. It codes for CASSNLAGDTYGYTF. V and J are TRBV19 and TRBJ1-2, with a possible D match to TRBD1 (6 bases). Between the trimmed V and J ends, which lost 6 bases and 4 bases, there was a span of 18 bases. This CDR3 region has 15 residues. From germline, CDR1 is LNHDA and CDR2 SQIVND (reference sequence).